The 9 T cell receptor beta chains given below trace back to one sample, sequenced in a study of blood T cell repertoires in COVID-19. Libraries were prepared by immunoSEQ multiplex PCR; TCRdb keeps only in-frame clonotypes and omits some of them. The sample includes about 240,000 clones, roughly 80% of them seen just once. Sequences were obtained from PBMCs or T cells enriched from blood (not recorded which). These receptors originate from a woman aged 40 to 50 who had been exposed to COVID-19.

CDR3 loop: CATSRDLAVIGQPQHF. CDR3 nucleotide sequence: TGTGCCACCAGCAGAGATTTGGCGGTCATAGGTCAGCCCCAGCATTTT. V and J are TRBV15 and TRBJ1-5, with D hard to call. Trimming removed 0 bases from V and 6 bases from J, with 15 bases in between. CDR3 length equals 16 residues. Per the germline V gene, CDR1 is LNHNV and CDR2 is YYDKDF (reference sequence). Full variable domain (missing parts from reference TRBV15 and TRBJ1-5): DAMVIQNPRYQVTQFGKPVTLSCSQTLNHNVMYWYQQKSSQAPKLLFHYYDKDFNNEADTPDNFQSRRPNTSFCFLDIRSPGLGDTAMYLCATSRDLAVIGQPQHFGDGTRLSIL.

The chain employs TRBV20-1 and TRBJ2-3; 8 bases match TRBD1. The trim removed 3 bases at V and 1 base at J, leaving 9 bases unmatched. Germline CDR1 is DFQATT and CDR2 is SNEGSKA (reference sequence). CDR3 length equals 16 residues. The CDR3 loop is CSASPFRGRGTDTQYF. The CDR3 DNA reads TGCAGTGCTAGTCCCTTCAGGGGGCGAGGCACAGATACGCAGTATTTT.

The V call is TRBV23-1, the J call TRBJ1-2, with D possibly being TRBD1 (5 bases). TRBV23-1 is designated an ORF whose function remains uncertain. Trimming pared 4 bases from V and 4 bases from J, leaving 13 bases between. The CDR3 sequence is 14 residues long. CDR3 loop: CASSPRGGGYGYTF. CDR3 nucleotide sequence: TGCGCCAGCAGTCCTAGGGGCGGCGGCTATGGCTACACCTTC.

The chain employs TRBV1 and TRBJ1-1. TRBV1 represents a pseudogene. This CDR3 is 17 amino acids long. Here the CDR3 reads CTSSQLPGGKLATEAFF. CDR3 in DNA: TGCACCAGCAGCCAGCTTCCCGGGGGGAAGCTAGCTACTGAAGCTTTCTTT.

The chain joins TRBV27 to TRBJ1-5; 7 positions agree with TRBD1. Unmatched junction bases numbered 7, after V lost 2 bases and J lost 6 bases. CDR1 is MNHEY and CDR2 is SMNVEV in the germline V gene (reference sequence). The CDR3 totals 15 residues. The CDR3 here is CASSLEGGAVQPQHF. The CDR3 DNA follows: TGTGCCAGCAGTTTAGAAGGGGGCGCGGTTCAGCCCCAGCATTTT.

The chain is built from TRBV5-4 and TRBJ2-3, with TRBD1 matching 9 bases. The CDR3 extends over 17 amino acids. The V gene's germline CDR1 is SGHNT and CDR2 YYREEE (reference sequence). V trimming: 2 bases; J trimming: 2 bases; junction bases outside the gene matches: 9. CDR3 sequence: CASSLATGGTPTDTQYF. The CDR3, as DNA: TGTGCCAGCAGCTTAGCGACAGGGGGTACCCCCACAGATACGCAGTATTTT.

This rearrangement joins TRBV9 to TRBJ1-2, with D possibly matching TRBD1 (5 bases). The germline V and J ends were trimmed by 3 bases and 1 base, with 10 bases remaining between them. Looked up from germline, CDR1 is SGDLS and CDR2 is YYNGEE. The CDR3 runs to 14 residues. The CDR3 reads CASSESDSNYGYTF. Written as DNA, the CDR3 is TGTGCCAGCAGCGAATCAGACAGTAACTATGGCTACACCTTC.

This clone was counted a single time. The chain uses TRBV5-6 and TRBJ2-3; 7 bases are a match to TRBD1. Germline lookup yields CDR1 SGHDT and CDR2 YYEEEE. Germline trimming cut 4 bases from V and 5 bases from J; bases unmatched to any gene: 7. CDR3 size: 14 residues. The CDR3 DNA reads TGTGCCAGCAGCGGGGGACAGCCAGGAGATACGCAGTATTTT. Encoded protein: CASSGGQPGDTQYF.

This sequence joins TRBV19 and TRBJ2-1; D might be TRBD1 (7 bases). Trimming left V 5 bases short and J 6 bases short, with 17 bases between. This CDR3 has 15 residues. CDR1 LNHDA and CDR2 SQIVND come from the germline V gene (reference sequence). The CDR3 DNA sequence: TGTGCCAGTAGTGCCCAGGGGGGTTGGAGCAATGAGCAGTTCTTC. It is translated as CASSAQGGWSNEQFF.